This is a list of T cell receptor beta chains from one sample in a study of T cell repertoires in cytomegalovirus infection. TCRdb itself ran the reads through MiXCR, one entry per CDR3 protein. The top ten hold approximately 14% of the sample, which has around 300,000 distinct CDR3 sequences, 25% seen once. Material for sequencing was PBMCs. These receptor sequences come from a human donor in good health (CMV status not recorded). Some clones in this sample may be carry-over from other donors' samples. Each CDR3 is given with its conserved first and last residue. A D gene is named only where the DNA matches it firmly. The size field is filled for only some rows; it gives once, few, many or a size class.

CDR3nt: TGTGCCAGCAGCATCGGGGAGGGCCCAAGCGACAGTGAAGCTTTCTTT; CDR3aa: CASSIGEGPSDSEAFF; d_gene: NA; abundance: NA; j_gene: TRBJ1-1; v_gene: TRBV11-1
CDR3nt: TGCAGTGCTAGGAGGGACTTAGGGACCAAAAACATTCAGTACTTC; CDR3aa: CSARRDLGTKNIQYF; d_gene: NA; abundance: NA; j_gene: TRBJ2-4; v_gene: TRBV20-1
CDR3nt: TGTGCCAGCAGCCTATTACAGGGACTCATGAACACTGAAGCTTTCTTT; CDR3aa: CASSLLQGLMNTEAFF; d_gene: NA; abundance: many; j_gene: TRBJ1-1; v_gene: TRBV12-3/TRBV12-4
CDR3nt: TGTGCCAGCAGCTTACTTACCAAGCGGGGGGGCCTAGATACGCAGTATTTT; CDR3aa: CASSLLTKRGGLDTQYF; d_gene: TRBD2; abundance: many; j_gene: TRBJ2-3; v_gene: TRBV7-2
CDR3nt: TGTGCCAGCAGTTACCCCCTAGCGGGAAGCACAGATACGCAGTATTTT; CDR3aa: CASSYPLAGSTDTQYF; d_gene: TRBD2; abundance: NA; j_gene: TRBJ2-3; v_gene: TRBV6-2/TRBV6-3
CDR3nt: TGCGCCAGCAGCTCTGGACTAGAGCAAGAGACCCAGTACTTC; CDR3aa: CASSSGLEQETQYF; d_gene: TRBD2; abundance: NA; j_gene: TRBJ2-5; v_gene: TRBV5-1
CDR3nt: TGCAGTGCTAGGCCTACTAGCGATTCCTACAATGAGCAGTTCTTC; CDR3aa: CSARPTSDSYNEQFF; d_gene: TRBD2; abundance: few; j_gene: TRBJ2-1; v_gene: TRBV20-1
CDR3nt: TGTGCCACCAGCAGAGGTGCGGGGCAGAGAAAACTGTTTTTT; CDR3aa: CATSRGAGQRKLFF; d_gene: NA; abundance: few; j_gene: TRBJ1-4; v_gene: TRBV15
CDR3nt: TGTGCCAGCAGCTTAAACCACGAGCAGTACTTC; CDR3aa: CASSLNHEQYF; d_gene: NA; abundance: many; j_gene: TRBJ2-7; v_gene: TRBV7-9
CDR3nt: TGCAGCGTTGCGGAGATAAGAACCGGGGAGCTGTTTTTT; CDR3aa: CSVAEIRTGELFF; d_gene: NA; abundance: NA; j_gene: TRBJ2-2; v_gene: TRBV29-1
CDR3nt: TGTGCCAGCAGTTACGGACTAGCGGGAAGCGAGCAGTACTTC; CDR3aa: CASSYGLAGSEQYF; d_gene: TRBD2; abundance: NA; j_gene: TRBJ2-7; v_gene: TRBV2
CDR3nt: TGCGCCAGCAGCGGGGGGTCGAACACCGGGGAGCTGTTTTTT; CDR3aa: CASSGGSNTGELFF; d_gene: NA; abundance: NA; j_gene: TRBJ2-2; v_gene: TRBV5-1
CDR3nt: TGTGCCAGCAGCTCCAGAAGGGGGGGCTACAATGAGCAGTTCTTC; CDR3aa: CASSSRRGGYNEQFF; d_gene: NA; abundance: NA; j_gene: TRBJ2-1; v_gene: TRBV7-3
CDR3nt: TGTGCCAGCAGTTTACGGGTCCAGGGTCAGTACTTC; CDR3aa: CASSLRVQGQYF; d_gene: NA; abundance: few; j_gene: TRBJ2-7; v_gene: TRBV28
CDR3nt: TGTGCCAGCACCCCTACTTCACGGGGATTTTCACCCCTCCACTTT; CDR3aa: CASTPTSRGFSPLHF; d_gene: NA; abundance: NA; j_gene: TRBJ1-6; v_gene: TRBV28
CDR3nt: TGCAGTGCTAGATTGTTTGGCGGGGAGCTGTTTTTT; CDR3aa: CSARLFGGELFF; d_gene: NA; abundance: NA; j_gene: TRBJ2-2; v_gene: TRBV20-1
CDR3nt: TGCGCCAGCAGCTGGGGCGGGGGCGCGGACTATGGCTACACCTTC; CDR3aa: CASSWGGGADYGYTF; d_gene: NA; abundance: NA; j_gene: TRBJ1-2; v_gene: TRBV5-1
CDR3nt: TGTGCCAGCAGCTCAGGGGCCACAAGCTCTGGGGCCAACGTCCTGACTTTC; CDR3aa: CASSSGATSSGANVLTF; d_gene: NA; abundance: few; j_gene: TRBJ2-6; v_gene: TRBV7-2
CDR3nt: TGTGCCAGCAGTTTTTTCCAGAACTATGGCTACACCTTC; CDR3aa: CASSFFQNYGYTF; d_gene: NA; abundance: NA; j_gene: TRBJ1-2; v_gene: TRBV6-6
CDR3nt: TGTGCCAGCAGCTTAGAAAAGTTGAGCGGGAGGAGCAGCTCCTACGAGCAGTACTTC; CDR3aa: CASSLEKLSGRSSSYEQYF; d_gene: TRBD2; abundance: many; j_gene: TRBJ2-7; v_gene: TRBV11-3
CDR3nt: TGCAGTGCTATAGTATGGGAGACCCAGTACTTC; CDR3aa: CSAIVWETQYF; d_gene: NA; abundance: NA; j_gene: TRBJ2-5; v_gene: TRBV20-1
CDR3nt: TGTGCCAGCAGCCTAGACAGGGAAGGTGAGCAGTTCTTC; CDR3aa: CASSLDREGEQFF; d_gene: TRBD1; abundance: NA; j_gene: TRBJ2-1; v_gene: TRBV7-8
CDR3nt: TGTGCCAGCACTCTCTGGAGCTCCTACAATGAGCAGTTCTTC; CDR3aa: CASTLWSSYNEQFF; d_gene: NA; abundance: NA; j_gene: TRBJ2-1; v_gene: TRBV6-1
CDR3nt: TGTGCCAGCAAAAGGCCAGCCACCTACGAGCAGTACTTC; CDR3aa: CASKRPATYEQYF; d_gene: NA; abundance: few; j_gene: TRBJ2-7; v_gene: TRBV6-1
CDR3nt: TGTGCCAGCAGCCAGTACCGGGCCTCTCGTGGAAACACCATATATTTT; CDR3aa: CASSQYRASRGNTIYF; d_gene: NA; abundance: NA; j_gene: TRBJ1-3; v_gene: TRBV7-9
CDR3nt: TGTGCCAGCAGCTTGGATGGGGGGCTGTTTTTT; CDR3aa: CASSLDGGLFF; d_gene: NA; abundance: NA; j_gene: TRBJ2-2; v_gene: TRBV5-6
CDR3nt: TGTGCCAGCAGCCGTCGTGAGCGGGCCTACGAGCAGTACTTC; CDR3aa: CASSRRERAYEQYF; d_gene: NA; abundance: few; j_gene: TRBJ2-7; v_gene: TRBV12-3/TRBV12-4